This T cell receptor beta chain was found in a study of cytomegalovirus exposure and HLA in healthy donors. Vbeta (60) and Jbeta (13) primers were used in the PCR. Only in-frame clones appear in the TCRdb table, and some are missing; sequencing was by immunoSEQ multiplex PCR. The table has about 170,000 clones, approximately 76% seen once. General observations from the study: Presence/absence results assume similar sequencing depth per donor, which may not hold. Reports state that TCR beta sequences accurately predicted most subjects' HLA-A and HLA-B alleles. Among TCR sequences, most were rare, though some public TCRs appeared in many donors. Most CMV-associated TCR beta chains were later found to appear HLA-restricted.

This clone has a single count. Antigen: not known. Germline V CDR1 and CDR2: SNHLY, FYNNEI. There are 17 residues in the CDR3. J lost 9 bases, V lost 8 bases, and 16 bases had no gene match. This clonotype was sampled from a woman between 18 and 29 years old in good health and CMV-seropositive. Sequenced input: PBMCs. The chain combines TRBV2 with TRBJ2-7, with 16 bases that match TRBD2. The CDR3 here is CASEGTSGGAVLFGQYF. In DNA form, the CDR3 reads TGTGCCAGCGAGGGGACTAGCGGGGGGGCTGTCCTATTCGGGCAGTACTTC.